This T cell receptor (beta chain) was sequenced for a study of cytomegalovirus exposure and HLA in healthy donors. On this clone: Its specificity is unknown.

Study results and caveats: Later analysis identified a missense DCLRE1C variant that was linked to TCR beta V- and J-gene trimming.

Germline V gene lookup returns CDR1 SGDLS and CDR2 YYNGEE. With 3 bases clipped from V and 1 base from J, the junction kept 12 bases outside the gene matches. This CDR3 contains 18 residues. PCR involved 60 Vbeta and 13 Jbeta primers. The method was immunoSEQ multiplex PCR; TCRdb's version includes in-frame clones alone and lacks a portion of them. The repertoire has about 160,000 clones, less than 80% of them found once; the top ten carry about 4.5%. Sequenced input: PBMCs. The receptor comes from a middle-aged man in good health and CMV-seronegative. The chain is built from TRBV9 and TRBJ2-2; 7 bases agree with TRBD2. For the CDR3, the DNA is TGTGCCAGCAGCGCAACTGGGGGGGAGGAACAGAACACCGGGGAGCTGTTTTTT. This gives the protein CASSATGGEEQNTGELFF.